Listed below are T cell receptor beta chains from one sample, sequenced in a study of T cells in tuberculosis. The table came from immunoSEQ multiplex PCR; TCRdb's copy has only in-frame clones and leaves some out. The data contain 47,000 or so clones, about 95% of them singletons. The sample consisted of PBMCs, taken at tuberculosis diagnosis. These receptors were taken from an adult with tuberculosis. The CDR3 runs from the conserved cysteine through the conserved F or W. Each record gives: clone size, CDR3 length, J gene, D gene, V gene, CDR3 protein, CDR3 DNA. D genes are given only for firm matches. Size is omitted from some rows. Given values are once, few, many or a class for expanded clones.

few,14,TRBJ2-7,-,TRBV27,CASSRKFTHYEQYF,TGTGCCAGCAGTCGAAAGTTCACACATTACGAGCAGTACTTC
-,16,TRBJ1-2,-,TRBV4-2,CASSQDRRERNYGYTF,TGTGCCAGCAGCCAAGATCGGCGGGAAAGAAACTATGGCTACACCTTC
-,15,TRBJ2-7,TRBD2,TRBV10-3,CAIRGAGEGSYEQYF,TGTGCCATCAGGGGTGCGGGAGAGGGCTCCTACGAGCAGTACTTC
-,14,TRBJ1-4,-,TRBV14,CASSLREPEEKLFF,TGTGCCAGCAGCCTCCGGGAACCCGAGGAAAAACTGTTTTTT
-,21,TRBJ1-3,TRBD1,TRBV4-3,CASSQDPPGQGYESSGNTIYF,TGCGCCAGCAGCCAAGATCCTCCGGGACAGGGGTACGAAAGCTCTGGAAACACCATATATTTT
-,17,TRBJ1-1,TRBD1,TRBV4-3,CASSLGVSDRGYTEAFF,TGCGCCAGCAGCCTAGGAGTGAGTGACAGGGGATACACTGAAGCTTTCTTT
-,13,TRBJ2-5,-,TRBV5-6,CASSSQGRETQYF,TGTGCCAGCAGCTCCCAGGGTCGGGAGACCCAGTACTTC
-,14,TRBJ2-1,TRBD2,TRBV10-3,CAISGLAGDNEQFF,TGTGCCATCAGTGGACTAGCGGGAGACAATGAGCAGTTCTTC
-,17,TRBJ2-2,-,TRBV2,CASSFDVTPTNTGELFF,TGTGCCAGCAGTTTCGATGTGACACCGACGAACACCGGGGAGCTGTTTTTT
-,11,TRBJ2-1,-,TRBV30,CAWSSGVLLFF,TGTGCCTGGAGTTCCGGAGTCCTATTGTTCTTC
-,15,TRBJ1-3,-,TRBV7-2,CASSPSPGSGNTIYF,TGTGCCAGCAGCCCCTCTCCGGGATCCGGAAACACCATATATTTT
once,15,TRBJ2-7,TRBD2,TRBV19,CASQAAAGVSYEQYF,TGTGCCAGCCAGGCCGCAGCGGGAGTTTCCTACGAGCAGTACTTC
-,15,TRBJ2-7,-,TRBV2,CASSDVRQTSYEQYF,TGTGCCAGCAGTGATGTTCGGCAGACTAGCTACGAGCAGTACTTC
-,15,TRBJ2-7,TRBD2,TRBV4-1,CASSQDPASGAQQYF,TGCGCCAGCAGCCAAGATCCGGCTAGCGGAGCCCAGCAGTACTTC
-,15,TRBJ2-3,-,TRBV2,CASSELRSSTDTQYF,TGTGCCAGCAGTGAATTGAGGTCTAGCACAGATACGCAGTATTTT
-,17,TRBJ1-6,-,TRBV4-1,CASSQEPKRTGYSPLHF,TGCGCCAGCAGCCAAGAGCCCAAACGGACTGGATATTCACCCCTCCACTTT
-,17,TRBJ2-6,-,TRBV7-2,CASSLRRGSSGANVLTF,TGTGCCAGCAGCTTACGTAGAGGGAGCTCTGGGGCCAACGTCCTGACTTTC
-,14,TRBJ1-2,TRBD1,TRBV11-2,CASSELGTGGGYTF,TGTGCCAGCAGCGAACTCGGGACAGGGGGCGGCTACACCTTC
-,15,TRBJ2-1,TRBD2,TRBV27,CASFPWASSGTEQFF,TGTGCCAGCTTCCCCTGGGCCAGTAGCGGGACAGAGCAGTTCTTC
-,12,TRBJ2-2,-,TRBV6-1,CASSGGPRELFF,TGTGCCAGCAGTGGAGGGCCCCGGGAGCTGTTTTTT
-,14,TRBJ1-1,-,TRBV2,CASSVYRLNTEAFF,TGTGCCAGCAGTGTCTACAGACTGAACACTGAAGCTTTCTTT
-,16,TRBJ2-3,TRBD2,TRBV9,CASSDSAGGSTDTQYF,TGTGCCAGCAGCGACTCAGCGGGAGGGAGCACAGATACGCAGTATTTT
-,15,TRBJ2-1,-,TRBV7-9,CASSLEGTVYNEQFF,TGTGCCAGCAGCTTAGAGGGGACTGTTTACAATGAGCAGTTCTTC
-,15,TRBJ2-4,-,TRBV7-2,CASSIRDTGKNIQYF,TGTGCCAGCAGCATCCGGGACACCGGAAAAAACATTCAGTACTTC
-,14,TRBJ2-7,TRBD2,TRBV5-1,CASRIKLADYEQYF,TGCGCCAGCAGGATAAAACTAGCGGACTACGAGCAGTACTTC
-,17,TRBJ2-1,TRBD2,TRBV28,CATFSPGLASSYNEQFF,TGTGCCACCTTCTCCCCCGGACTAGCAAGCTCCTACAATGAGCAGTTCTTC
-,15,TRBJ2-2,-,TRBV6-5,CASSRDWGNTGELFF,TGTGCCAGCTCACGGGACTGGGGAAACACCGGGGAGCTGTTTTTT
-,16,TRBJ2-2,TRBD1,TRBV7-2,CASSPPGQTNTGELFF,TGTGCCAGCAGCCCGCCGGGACAGACGAACACCGGGGAGCTGTTTTTT
-,14,TRBJ1-1,-,TRBV10-3,CAIRGAGENTEAFF,TGTGCCATCAGAGGGGCAGGGGAGAACACTGAAGCTTTCTTT
once,15,TRBJ2-1,TRBD1,TRBV7-8,CASSLGTGPSNEQFF,TGTGCCAGCAGCTTGGGGACAGGGCCCTCCAATGAGCAGTTCTTC
once,14,TRBJ2-2,-,TRBV5-1,CASSLRVNTGELFF,TGCGCCAGCAGCTTGAGAGTAAACACCGGGGAGCTGTTTTTT
-,13,TRBJ2-1,-,TRBV11-2,CASSFDLVSMEFF,TGTGCCAGCAGCTTTGATTTGGTCTCTATGGAGTTCTTC
-,13,TRBJ1-2,TRBD1,TRBV19,CASSRQGGRGYTF,TGTGCCAGTAGTAGACAGGGAGGCCGTGGCTACACCTTC